This record looks at one TCR beta chain sequence and its context. No antigen is known for it. Each donor was healthy, and each was a bone marrow donor. The CDR3 is made up of 14 amino acids. The germline gives CDR1 SGHAT, CDR2 FQNNGV. V dropped 3 bases and J dropped 5 bases, with 10 bases sitting between them. This sample was taken from a study of cytomegalovirus exposure and HLA in healthy donors. Study-level findings and limits: As a later analysis showed, a missense DCLRE1C variant was linked to trimming of TCR beta V- and J-genes.

Primers included in the PCR were 60 Vbeta and 13 Jbeta primers. The method was immunoSEQ multiplex PCR; TCRdb's version includes in-frame clones alone and lacks a portion of them. The sample has 110,000 or so clones, over 70% seen once. The sequenced sample consisted of PBMCs. This chain connects TRBV11-2 to TRBJ2-2; tentatively, D is TRBD2 (6 bases). The receptor comes from a male donor in good health and CMV-seronegative. DNA of the CDR3: TGTGCCAGCAGCTTTGGGGCGGGGACCGGGGAGCTGTTTTTT. It encodes CASSFGAGTGELFF.